This record covers a single T cell receptor beta chain. What it binds is unknown. This entry comes from a study of cytomegalovirus exposure and HLA in healthy donors. Study conclusions and caveats: Excluded: some indistinguishable V segments such as TRBV6-2 and TRBV6-3. One variant, a missense change in DCLRE1C, was linked in a later analysis to TCR beta V- and J-gene trimming.

The PCR had 60 Vbeta and 13 Jbeta primers. Assay used: immunoSEQ multiplex PCR; TCRdb lists only in-frame clones, some missing. This table holds tens of thousands of clones. The V gene lost 0 bases and the J gene lost 0 bases, with 12 bases spanning the gap. CDR3 length equals 16 residues. Germline-derived CDR1 and CDR2 are GTSNPN and SVGIG (reference sequence). This TCR came from a middle-aged man in good health and CMV-seronegative. The chain recombines TRBV30 with TRBJ2-4; D is possibly TRBD2 (5 bases). The sequencing sample was made of PBMCs. CDR3 coding DNA: TGTGCCTGGAGTGTACCCCGCGGACTAGCCAAAAACATTCAGTACTTC. Its protein product is CAWSVPRGLAKNIQYF.